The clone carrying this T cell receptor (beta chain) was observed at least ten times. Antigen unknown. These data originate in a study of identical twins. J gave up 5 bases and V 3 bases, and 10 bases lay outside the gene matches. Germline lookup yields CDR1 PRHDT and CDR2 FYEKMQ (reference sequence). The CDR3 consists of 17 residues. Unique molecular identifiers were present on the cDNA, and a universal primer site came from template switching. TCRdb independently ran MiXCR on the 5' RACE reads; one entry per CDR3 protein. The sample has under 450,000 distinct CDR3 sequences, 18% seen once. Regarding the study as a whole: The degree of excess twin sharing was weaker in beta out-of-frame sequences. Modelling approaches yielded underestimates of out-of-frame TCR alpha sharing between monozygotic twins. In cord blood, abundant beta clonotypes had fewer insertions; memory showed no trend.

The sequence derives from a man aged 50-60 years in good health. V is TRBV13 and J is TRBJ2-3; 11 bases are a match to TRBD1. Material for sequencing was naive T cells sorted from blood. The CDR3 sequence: CASSLISGQGAGDTQYF. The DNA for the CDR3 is TGTGCCAGCAGCTTGATTTCCGGACAGGGGGCTGGAGATACGCAGTATTTT.